This T cell receptor beta chain was captured by sequencing in a study of blood T cell repertoires in COVID-19. Study summary: Spain, Italy and the United States supplied samples that represented acute and convalescent COVID-19.

From germline, CDR1 is LNHDA and CDR2 SQIVND (reference sequence). The CDR3 is 14 amino acids. The V gene lost 3 bases and the J gene lost 2 bases, with 11 bases spanning the gap. The protocol was immunoSEQ multiplex PCR, while the TCRdb copy is restricted to in-frame clones and leaves out a portion. This sample has approximately 170,000 clones; less than 90% occur once, and the top ten carry 3.5% to 5%. Those who participated ranged in age from roughly 18 to 90 years and resided in about two dozen US areas. Before being deemed recovered, Cohort 3 donors had two negative PCRs, clearance, or symptom resolution.

This chain joins TRBV19 and TRBJ2-7, with D maybe TRBD2 (5 bases). Sequences were obtained from PBMCs or T cells enriched from blood (not recorded which). This sequence originates from a woman in her forties or fifties who had recovered from COVID-19. The CDR3 spells CASSIFAEAYEQYV. The CDR3 nucleotides read TGTGCCAGTAGTATTTTCGCGGAGGCCTACGAGCAGTACGTC.